This T cell receptor (beta chain) was obtained from a study of shared clonotypes between healthy human individuals. Study-wide results and limits: Donor scarcity curtailed the genetic and exposure-history diversity represented herein. Naive subsets, compared against memory subsets, generally had larger estimated richness values. Researchers sampled only blood; tissue repertoires likely differ.

Terminally differentiated effector memory CD45RA+ cells were excluded by CCR7 positive selection of CD45RO-negative cells. The study enrolled healthy HIV-negative adults without recent acute infections or vaccinations as donors. This table comes from immunoSEQ multiplex PCR, and its TCRdb copy is limited to in-frame clones, with some not included. Among about 2 million clones listed, about 95% were seen once. In this sample, this clone turned up once. Its antigen is unknown. This CDR3 region has 12 residues. Germline V gene data show CDR1 as SQVTM and CDR2 as ANQGSEA. The TCR sequence derives from a young man in good health. This sequence joins TRBV29-1 and TRBJ1-4; D is unresolved. The sequencing input was naive CD8+ T cells sorted from blood. The CDR3 nucleotides read TGCAGTTCTATAGATGCTAATGAAAAACTGTTTTTT. This sequence encodes CSSIDANEKLFF.